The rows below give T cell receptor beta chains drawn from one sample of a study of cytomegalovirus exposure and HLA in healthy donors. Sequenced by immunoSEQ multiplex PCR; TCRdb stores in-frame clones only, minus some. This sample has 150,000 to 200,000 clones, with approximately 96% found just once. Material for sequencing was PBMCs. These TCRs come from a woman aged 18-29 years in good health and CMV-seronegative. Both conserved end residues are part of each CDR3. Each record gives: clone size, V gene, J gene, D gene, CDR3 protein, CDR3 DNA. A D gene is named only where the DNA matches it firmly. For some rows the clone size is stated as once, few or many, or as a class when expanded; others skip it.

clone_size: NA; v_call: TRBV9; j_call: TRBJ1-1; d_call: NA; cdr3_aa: CASSVVSGVHTEAFF; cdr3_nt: TGTGCCAGCAGCGTAGTTTCAGGGGTTCACACTGAAGCTTTCTTT
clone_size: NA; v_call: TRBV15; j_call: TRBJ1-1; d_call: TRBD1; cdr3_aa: CATSRAQTGRTEAFF; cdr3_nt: TGTGCCACCAGCAGAGCGCAGACAGGGCGCACTGAAGCTTTCTTT
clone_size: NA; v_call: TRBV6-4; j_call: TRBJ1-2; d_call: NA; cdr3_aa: CASSRMVQGERGYTF; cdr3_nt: TGTGCCAGCAGCAGAATGGTACAGGGAGAACGTGGCTACACCTTC
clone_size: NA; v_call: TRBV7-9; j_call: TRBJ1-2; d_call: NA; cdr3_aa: CASSLGGEGGYGYTF; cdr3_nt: TGTGCCAGCAGCTTAGGGGGGGAAGGAGGCTATGGCTACACCTTC
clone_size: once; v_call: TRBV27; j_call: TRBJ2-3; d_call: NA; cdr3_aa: CASSPLLSGFTDTQYF; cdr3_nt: TGTGCCAGCAGTCCTTTACTAAGCGGGTTCACAGATACGCAGTATTTT
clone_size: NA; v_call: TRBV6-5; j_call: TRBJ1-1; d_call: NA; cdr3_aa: CASSEVRSQGEAFF; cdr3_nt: TGTGCCAGCAGCGAAGTTCGATCACAGGGTGAAGCTTTCTTT
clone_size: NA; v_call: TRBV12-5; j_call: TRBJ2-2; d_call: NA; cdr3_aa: CASGSPNTGYTGELFF; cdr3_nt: TGTGCTAGTGGTTCCCCTAACACAGGGTACACCGGGGAGCTGTTTTTT
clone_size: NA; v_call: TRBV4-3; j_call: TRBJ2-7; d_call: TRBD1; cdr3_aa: CASSQGLVTGTNEQYF; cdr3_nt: TGCGCCAGCAGCCAAGGCTTAGTGACAGGGACGAACGAGCAGTACTTC
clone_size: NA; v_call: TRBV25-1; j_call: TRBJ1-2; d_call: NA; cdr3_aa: CASSDLPPRDAGDGYTF; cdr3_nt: TGTGCCAGCAGTGACCTTCCCCCTCGGGACGCGGGGGACGGCTACACCTTC
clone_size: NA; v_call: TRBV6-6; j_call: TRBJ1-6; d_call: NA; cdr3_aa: CASSKQTDYNSPLHF; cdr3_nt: TGTGCCAGCAGTAAGCAGACAGATTATAATTCACCCCTCCACTTT
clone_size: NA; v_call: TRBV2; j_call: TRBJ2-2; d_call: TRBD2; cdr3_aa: CASKVGGGNTGELFF; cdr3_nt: TGTGCCAGCAAGGTTGGCGGGGGAAACACCGGGGAGCTGTTTTTT
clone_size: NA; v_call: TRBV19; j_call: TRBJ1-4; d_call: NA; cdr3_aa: CASSIWGPNEKLFF; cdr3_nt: TGTGCCAGTAGTATTTGGGGCCCTAATGAAAAACTGTTTTTT
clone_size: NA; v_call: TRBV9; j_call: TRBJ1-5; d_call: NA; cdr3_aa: CASSVGTGNNLEPQHF; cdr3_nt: TGTGCCAGCAGCGTAGGTACAGGGAATAATCTGGAGCCCCAGCATTTT
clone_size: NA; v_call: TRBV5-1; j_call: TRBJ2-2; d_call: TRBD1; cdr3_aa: CASSWPGTGGYTGELFF; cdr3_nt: TGCGCCAGCAGCTGGCCCGGGACAGGGGGTTACACCGGGGAGCTGTTTTTT
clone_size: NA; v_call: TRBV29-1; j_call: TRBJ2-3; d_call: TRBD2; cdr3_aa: CSVNGLAGGDTQYF; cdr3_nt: TGCAGCGTTAATGGACTAGCGGGAGGGGATACGCAGTATTTT
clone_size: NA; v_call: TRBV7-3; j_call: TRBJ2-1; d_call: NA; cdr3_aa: CASSLGTHIPNEQFF; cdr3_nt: TGTGCCAGCAGCTTAGGTACCCACATCCCCAATGAGCAGTTCTTC
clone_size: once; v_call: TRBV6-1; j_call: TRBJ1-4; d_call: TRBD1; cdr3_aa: CASSEPTGVREKLFF; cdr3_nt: TGTGCCAGCAGTGAACCGACAGGGGTTCGTGAAAAACTGTTTTTT
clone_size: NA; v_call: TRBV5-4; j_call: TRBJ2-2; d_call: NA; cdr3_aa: CASSLNSGELFF; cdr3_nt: TGTGCCAGCAGCTTAAACTCCGGGGAGCTGTTTTTT
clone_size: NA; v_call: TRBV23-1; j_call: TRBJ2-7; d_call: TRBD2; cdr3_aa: CASSHLFWAGDEQYF; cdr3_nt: TGCGCCAGCAGTCATCTGTTTTGGGCGGGAGACGAGCAGTACTTC
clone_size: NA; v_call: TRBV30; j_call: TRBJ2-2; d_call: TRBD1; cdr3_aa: CAWSVLRGLNTGELFF; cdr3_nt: TGTGCCTGGAGTGTACTGAGGGGGCTGAACACCGGGGAGCTGTTTTTT
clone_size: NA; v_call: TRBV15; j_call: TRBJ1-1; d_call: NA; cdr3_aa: CATSRVGEGPNTEAFF; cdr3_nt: TGTGCCACCAGCAGAGTGGGAGAGGGCCCGAACACTGAAGCTTTCTTT
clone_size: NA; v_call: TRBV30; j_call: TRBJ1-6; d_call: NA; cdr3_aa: CAWKLTGYSPLHF; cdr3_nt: TGTGCCTGGAAGTTGACGGGGTATTCACCCCTCCACTTT
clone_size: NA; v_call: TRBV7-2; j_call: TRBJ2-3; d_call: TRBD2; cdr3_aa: CASSSVGGGGITDTQYF; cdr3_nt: TGTGCCAGCAGCTCCGTCGGCGGGGGGGGGATCACAGATACGCAGTATTTT
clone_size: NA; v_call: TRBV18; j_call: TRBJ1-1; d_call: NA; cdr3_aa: CASSFGGNTEAFF; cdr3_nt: TGTGCCAGCTCCTTCGGTGGGAACACTGAAGCTTTCTTT
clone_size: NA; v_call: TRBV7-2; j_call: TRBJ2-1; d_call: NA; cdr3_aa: CASSWAIREQFF; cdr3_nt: TGTGCCAGCAGCTGGGCTATAAGGGAGCAGTTCTTC
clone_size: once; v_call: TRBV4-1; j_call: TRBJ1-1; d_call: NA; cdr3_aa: CASSHEPGAMNTEAFF; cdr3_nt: TGCGCCAGCAGCCACGAGCCAGGGGCCATGAACACTGAAGCTTTCTTT
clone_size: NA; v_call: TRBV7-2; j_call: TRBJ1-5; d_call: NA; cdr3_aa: CASSLGAKEPQHF; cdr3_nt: TGTGCCAGCAGCTTAGGGGCAAAGGAGCCCCAGCATTTT
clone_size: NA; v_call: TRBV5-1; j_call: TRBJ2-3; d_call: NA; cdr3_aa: CASRNSGRGDTQYF; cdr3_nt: TGCGCCAGCAGAAATTCAGGGCGCGGAGATACGCAGTATTTT
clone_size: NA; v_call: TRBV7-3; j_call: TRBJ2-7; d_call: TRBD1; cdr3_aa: CASSPGQGYEQYF; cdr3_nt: TGTGCCAGCAGCCCGGGACAGGGCTACGAGCAGTACTTC
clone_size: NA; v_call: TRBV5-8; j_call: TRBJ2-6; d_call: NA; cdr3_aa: CASSRDRSSGANVLTF; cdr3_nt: TGTGCCAGCAGCCGTGACAGGAGCTCTGGGGCCAACGTCCTGACTTTC
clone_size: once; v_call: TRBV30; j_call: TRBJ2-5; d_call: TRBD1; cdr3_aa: CAWGQGLSTGTQYF; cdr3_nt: TGTGCCTGGGGACAGGGCCTGTCCACAGGGACCCAGTACTTC
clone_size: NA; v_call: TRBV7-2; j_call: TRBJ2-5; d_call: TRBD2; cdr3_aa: CASSLAPLAGGQETQYF; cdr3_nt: TGTGCCAGCAGCTTAGCGCCCCTAGCGGGGGGGCAGGAGACCCAGTACTTC
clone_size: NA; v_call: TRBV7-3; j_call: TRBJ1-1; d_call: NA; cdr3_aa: CASSPGFGVKNTEAFF; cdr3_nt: TGTGCCAGCAGCCCGGGATTCGGGGTTAAGAACACTGAAGCTTTCTTT
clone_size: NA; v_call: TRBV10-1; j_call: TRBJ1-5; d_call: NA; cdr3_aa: CADVPPRQASQPQHF; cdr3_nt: TGCGCCGATGTACCCCCACGACAGGCCAGTCAGCCCCAGCATTTT
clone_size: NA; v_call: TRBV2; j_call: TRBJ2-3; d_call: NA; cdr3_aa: CASNGGFPDTQYF; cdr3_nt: TGTGCCAGCAACGGGGGATTCCCAGATACGCAGTATTTT
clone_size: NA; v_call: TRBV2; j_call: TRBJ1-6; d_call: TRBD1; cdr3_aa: CASSEAGPTGGVHHNSPLHF; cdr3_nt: TGTGCCAGCAGTGAAGCGGGGCCTACAGGGGGCGTACACCATAATTCACCCCTCCACTTT
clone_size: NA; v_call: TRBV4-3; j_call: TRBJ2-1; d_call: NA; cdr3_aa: CASSPLHRGRSYNEQFF; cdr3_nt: TGCGCCAGCAGCCCCCTGCATAGGGGGAGAAGCTACAATGAGCAGTTCTTC
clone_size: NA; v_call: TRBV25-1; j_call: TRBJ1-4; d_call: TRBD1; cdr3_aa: CASKGQGAEKLFF; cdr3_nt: TGTGCCAGCAAAGGGCAGGGGGCTGAAAAACTGTTTTTT
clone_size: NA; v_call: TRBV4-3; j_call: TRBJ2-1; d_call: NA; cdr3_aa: CASSQAADHGNPNEQFF; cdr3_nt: TGCGCCAGCAGCCAAGCCGCGGACCACGGGAACCCCAATGAGCAGTTCTTC
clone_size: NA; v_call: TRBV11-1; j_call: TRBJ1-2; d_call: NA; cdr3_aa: CASSLVSDGYTF; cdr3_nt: TGTGCCAGCAGCTTAGTGTCAGATGGCTACACCTTC
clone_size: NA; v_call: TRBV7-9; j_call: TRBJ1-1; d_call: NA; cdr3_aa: CASSLNSAGTEAFF; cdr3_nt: TGTGCCAGCAGCTTAAATTCTGCAGGCACTGAAGCTTTCTTT
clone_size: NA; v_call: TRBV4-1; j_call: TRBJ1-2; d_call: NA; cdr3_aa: CASSQSTRGGGLGYTF; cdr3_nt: TGCGCCAGCAGCCAATCTACCCGGGGAGGGGGGCTTGGCTACACCTTC
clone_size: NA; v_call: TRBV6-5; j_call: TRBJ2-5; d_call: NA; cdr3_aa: CASSYSNPSLETQYF; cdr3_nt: TGTGCCAGCAGTTACTCGAACCCTAGTTTGGAGACCCAGTACTTC
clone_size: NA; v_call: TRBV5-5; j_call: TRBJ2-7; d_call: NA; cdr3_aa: CASSEDSSTRQYF; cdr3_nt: TGTGCCAGCAGCGAGGACAGCTCTACGAGGCAGTACTTC
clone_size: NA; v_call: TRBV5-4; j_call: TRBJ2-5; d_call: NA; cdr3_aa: CASSLGLPTSPETQYF; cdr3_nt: TGTGCCAGCAGCTTGGGACTACCTACCAGTCCCGAGACCCAGTACTTC
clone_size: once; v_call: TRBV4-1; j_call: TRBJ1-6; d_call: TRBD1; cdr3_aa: CASSPGQFFSPLHF; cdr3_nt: TGCGCCAGCAGCCCGGGACAGTTTTTTTCACCCCTCCACTTT
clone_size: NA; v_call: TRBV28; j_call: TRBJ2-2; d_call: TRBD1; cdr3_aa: CASRETGGFMNTGELFF; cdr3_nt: TGTGCCAGCAGGGAGACAGGGGGTTTTATGAACACCGGGGAGCTGTTTTTT
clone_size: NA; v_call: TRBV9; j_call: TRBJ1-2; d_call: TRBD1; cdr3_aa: CASSAWDRIDGYTF; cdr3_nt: TGTGCCAGCAGCGCTTGGGACAGGATCGATGGCTACACCTTC
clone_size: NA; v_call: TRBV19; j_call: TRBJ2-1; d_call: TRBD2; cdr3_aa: CASSSWTSGGGYNEQFF; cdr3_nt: TGTGCCAGTAGTTCATGGACTAGCGGGGGAGGGTACAATGAGCAGTTCTTC
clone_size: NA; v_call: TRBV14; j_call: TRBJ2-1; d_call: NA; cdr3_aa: CASSQARHNEQFF; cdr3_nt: TGTGCCAGCAGCCAAGCTAGGCACAATGAGCAGTTCTTC
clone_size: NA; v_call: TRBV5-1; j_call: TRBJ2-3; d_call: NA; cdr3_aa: CASSLSVTDTQYF; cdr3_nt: TGCGCCAGCAGCTTGAGCGTCACAGATACGCAGTATTTT
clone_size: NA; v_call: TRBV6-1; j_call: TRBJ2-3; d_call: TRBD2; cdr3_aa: CASDSGGGPDTQYF; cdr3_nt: TGTGCCAGCGATAGCGGGGGGGGCCCAGATACGCAGTATTTT
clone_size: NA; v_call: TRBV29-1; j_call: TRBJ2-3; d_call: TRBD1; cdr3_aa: CSALLGTGGIDTQYF; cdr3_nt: TGCAGCGCGCTCTTAGGGACAGGGGGCATAGATACGCAGTATTTT
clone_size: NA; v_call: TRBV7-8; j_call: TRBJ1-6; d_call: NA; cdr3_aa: CASSLGSGYNSPLHF; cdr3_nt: TGTGCCAGCAGCTTAGGGTCGGGTTATAATTCACCCCTCCACTTT
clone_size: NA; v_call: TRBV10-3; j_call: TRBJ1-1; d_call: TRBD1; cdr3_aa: CAISSRQGNEAFF; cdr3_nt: TGTGCCATCAGTTCTCGACAGGGCAATGAAGCTTTCTTT
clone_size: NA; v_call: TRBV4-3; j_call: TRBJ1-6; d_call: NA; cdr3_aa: CASSQAGNSNSPLHF; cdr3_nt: TGCGCCAGCAGCCAAGCTGGCAACAGCAATTCACCCCTCCACTTT